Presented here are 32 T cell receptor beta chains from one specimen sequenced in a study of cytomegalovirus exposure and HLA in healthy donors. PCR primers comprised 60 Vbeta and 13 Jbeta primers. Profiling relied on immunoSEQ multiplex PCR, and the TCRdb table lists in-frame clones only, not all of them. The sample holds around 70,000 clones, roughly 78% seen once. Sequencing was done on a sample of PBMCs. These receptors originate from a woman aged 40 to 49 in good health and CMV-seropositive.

CDR3 in amino acids: CASSLFYRGQPQHF. In DNA form, the CDR3 reads TGTGCCAGCAGTTTATTCTACAGGGGCCAGCCCCAGCATTTT. This chain uses TRBV27 with TRBJ1-5, with 7 bases aligning to TRBD1. V was pared by 1 base and J by 7 bases, with 4 bases of the junction left unmatched. CDR1 and CDR2 from the germline V gene are MNHEY and SMNVEV (reference sequence). This CDR3 comprises 14 residues.

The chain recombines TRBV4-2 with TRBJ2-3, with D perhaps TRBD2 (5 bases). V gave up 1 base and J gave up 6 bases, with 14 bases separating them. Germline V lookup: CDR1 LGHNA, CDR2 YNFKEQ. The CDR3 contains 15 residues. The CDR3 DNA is TGTGCCAGCAGCCAAGTTTTCCGGGATGACGATACGCAGTATTTT. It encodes CASSQVFRDDDTQYF.

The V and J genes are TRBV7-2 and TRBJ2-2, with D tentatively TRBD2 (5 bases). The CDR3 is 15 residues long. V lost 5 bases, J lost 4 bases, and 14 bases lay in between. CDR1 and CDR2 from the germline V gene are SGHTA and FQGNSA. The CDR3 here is CASSLFLASTGELFF. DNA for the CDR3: TGTGCCAGCAGCCTCTTTCTAGCTAGCACCGGGGAGCTGTTTTTT.

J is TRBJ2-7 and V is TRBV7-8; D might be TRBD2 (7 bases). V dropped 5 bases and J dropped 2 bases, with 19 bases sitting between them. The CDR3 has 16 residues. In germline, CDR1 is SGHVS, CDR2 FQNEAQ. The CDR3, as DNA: TGTGCCAGCAGCACATCCCGGGGGGCGCTTACCTACGAGCAGTACTTC. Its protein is CASSTSRGALTYEQYF.

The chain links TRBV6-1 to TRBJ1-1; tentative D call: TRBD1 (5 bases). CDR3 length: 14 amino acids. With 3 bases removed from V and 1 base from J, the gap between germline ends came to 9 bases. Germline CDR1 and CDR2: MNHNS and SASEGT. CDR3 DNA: TGTGCCAGCAGTGACAGGGTCGCGAACACTGAAGCTTTCTTT. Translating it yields CASSDRVANTEAFF.

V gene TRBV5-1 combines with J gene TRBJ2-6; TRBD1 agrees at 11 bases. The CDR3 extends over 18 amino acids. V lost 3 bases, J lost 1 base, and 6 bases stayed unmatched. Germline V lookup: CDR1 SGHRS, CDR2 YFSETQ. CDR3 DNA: TGCGCCAGCAGCTGGACCGGGACAGGGGGTTCTGGGGCCAACGTCCTGACTTTC. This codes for CASSWTGTGGSGANVLTF.

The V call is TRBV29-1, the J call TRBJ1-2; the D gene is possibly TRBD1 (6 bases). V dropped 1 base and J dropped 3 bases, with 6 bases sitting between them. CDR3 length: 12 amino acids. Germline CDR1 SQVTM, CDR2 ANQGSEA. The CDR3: CSVEGTDYGYTF. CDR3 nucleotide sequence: TGCAGCGTTGAAGGGACAGACTATGGCTACACCTTC.

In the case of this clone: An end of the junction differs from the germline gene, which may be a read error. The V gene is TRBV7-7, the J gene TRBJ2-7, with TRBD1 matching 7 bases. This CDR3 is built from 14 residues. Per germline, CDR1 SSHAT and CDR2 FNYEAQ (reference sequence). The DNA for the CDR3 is TGTGCTAGCAGCTTAAACAGGGGCTATGGCGAGCAGTACTTC. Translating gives CASSLNRGYGEQYF.

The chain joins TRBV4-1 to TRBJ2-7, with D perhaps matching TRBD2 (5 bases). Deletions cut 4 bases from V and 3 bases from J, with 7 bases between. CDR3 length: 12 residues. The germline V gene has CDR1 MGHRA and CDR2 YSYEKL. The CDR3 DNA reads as TGCGCCAGCAGCCCGGACTTCTACGAGCAGTACTTC. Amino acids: CASSPDFYEQYF.

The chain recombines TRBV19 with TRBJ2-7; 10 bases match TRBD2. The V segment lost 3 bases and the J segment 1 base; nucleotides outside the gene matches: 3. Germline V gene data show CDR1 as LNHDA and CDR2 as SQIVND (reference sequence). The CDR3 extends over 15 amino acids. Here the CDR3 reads CASSITSGASYEQYF. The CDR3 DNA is TGTGCCAGTAGTATCACTAGCGGGGCATCCTACGAGCAGTACTTC.

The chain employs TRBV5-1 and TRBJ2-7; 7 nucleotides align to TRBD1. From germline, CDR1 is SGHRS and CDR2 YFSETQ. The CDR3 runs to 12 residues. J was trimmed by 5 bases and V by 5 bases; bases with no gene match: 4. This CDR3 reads CASRATGDEQYF. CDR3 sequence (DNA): TGCGCCAGCAGGGCAACAGGGGACGAGCAGTACTTC.

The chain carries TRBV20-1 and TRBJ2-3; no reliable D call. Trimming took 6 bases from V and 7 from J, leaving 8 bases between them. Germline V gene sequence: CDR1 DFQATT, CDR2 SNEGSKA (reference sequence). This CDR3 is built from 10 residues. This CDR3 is CSAAQNTQYF. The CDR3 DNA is TGCAGTGCGGCTCAGAATACGCAGTATTTT.

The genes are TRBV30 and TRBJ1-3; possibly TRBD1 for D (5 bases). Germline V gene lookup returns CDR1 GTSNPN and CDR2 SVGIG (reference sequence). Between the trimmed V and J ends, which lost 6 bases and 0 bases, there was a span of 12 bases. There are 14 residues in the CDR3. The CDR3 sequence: CACTFGGSGNTIYF. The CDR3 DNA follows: TGTGCCTGCACATTCGGGGGCTCTGGAAACACCATATATTTT.

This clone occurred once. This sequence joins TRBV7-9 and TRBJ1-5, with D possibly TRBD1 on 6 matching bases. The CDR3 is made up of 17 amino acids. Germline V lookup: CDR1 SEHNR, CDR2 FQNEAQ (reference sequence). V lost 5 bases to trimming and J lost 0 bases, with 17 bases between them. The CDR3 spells CASSPSGGGYSNQPQHF. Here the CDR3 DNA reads TGTGCCAGCAGCCCCTCGGGGGGGGGCTATAGCAATCAGCCCCAGCATTTT.

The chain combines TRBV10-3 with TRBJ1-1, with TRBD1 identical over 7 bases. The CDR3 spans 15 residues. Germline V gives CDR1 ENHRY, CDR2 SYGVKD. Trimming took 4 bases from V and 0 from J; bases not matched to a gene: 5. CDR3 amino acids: CAISGPGQMNTEAFF. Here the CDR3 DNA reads TGTGCCATCAGTGGCCCGGGACAGATGAACACTGAAGCTTTCTTT.

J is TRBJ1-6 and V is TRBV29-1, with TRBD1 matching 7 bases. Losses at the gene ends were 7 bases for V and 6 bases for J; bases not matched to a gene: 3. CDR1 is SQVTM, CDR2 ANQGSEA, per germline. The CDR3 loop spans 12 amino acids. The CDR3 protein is CSAGTVNSPLHF. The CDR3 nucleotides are TGCAGCGCGGGGACAGTTAATTCACCCCTCCACTTT.

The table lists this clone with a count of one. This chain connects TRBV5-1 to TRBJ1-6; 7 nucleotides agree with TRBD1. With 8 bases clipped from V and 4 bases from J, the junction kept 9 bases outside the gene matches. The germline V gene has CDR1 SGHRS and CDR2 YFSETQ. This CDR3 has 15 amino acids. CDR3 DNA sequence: TGCGCCAGTACCAATACAGGGGAGTATAATTCACCCCTCCACTTT. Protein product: CASTNTGEYNSPLHF. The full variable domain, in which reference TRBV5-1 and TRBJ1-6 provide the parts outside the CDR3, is KAGVTQTPRYLIKTRGQQVTLSCSPISGHRSVSWYQQTPGQGLQFLFEYFSETQRNKGNFPGRFSGRQFSNSRSEMNVSTLELGDSALYLCASTNTGEYNSPLHFGNGTRLTVT.

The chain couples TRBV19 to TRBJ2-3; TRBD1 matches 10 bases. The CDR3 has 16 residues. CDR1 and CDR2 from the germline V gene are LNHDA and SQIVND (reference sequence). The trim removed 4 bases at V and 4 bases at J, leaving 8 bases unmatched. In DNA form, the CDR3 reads TGTGCCAGTAGTACCCGACAGGGGGCTGTGGCAGATACGCAGTATTTT. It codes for CASSTRQGAVADTQYF.

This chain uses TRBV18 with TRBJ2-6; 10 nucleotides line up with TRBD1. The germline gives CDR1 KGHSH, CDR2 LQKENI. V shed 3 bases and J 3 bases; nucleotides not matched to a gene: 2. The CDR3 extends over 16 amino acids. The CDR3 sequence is CASSPDRGFGANVLTF. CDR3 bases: TGTGCCAGCTCACCGGACAGGGGGTTTGGGGCCAACGTCCTGACTTTC.

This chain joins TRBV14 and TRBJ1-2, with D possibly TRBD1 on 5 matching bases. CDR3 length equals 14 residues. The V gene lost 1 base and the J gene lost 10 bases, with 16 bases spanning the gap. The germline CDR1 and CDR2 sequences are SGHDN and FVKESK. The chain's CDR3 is CASSQGPGKDDYTF. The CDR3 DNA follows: TGTGCCAGCAGCCAAGGCCCAGGGAAAGATGACTACACCTTC.

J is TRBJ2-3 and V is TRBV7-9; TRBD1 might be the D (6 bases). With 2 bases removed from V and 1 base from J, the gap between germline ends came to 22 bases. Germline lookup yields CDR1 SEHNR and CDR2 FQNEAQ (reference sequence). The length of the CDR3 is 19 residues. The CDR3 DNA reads TGTGCCAGCAGCTTATCTGATTGGGGCCGACAGGTGGGCACAGATACGCAGTATTTT. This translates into CASSLSDWGRQVGTDTQYF.

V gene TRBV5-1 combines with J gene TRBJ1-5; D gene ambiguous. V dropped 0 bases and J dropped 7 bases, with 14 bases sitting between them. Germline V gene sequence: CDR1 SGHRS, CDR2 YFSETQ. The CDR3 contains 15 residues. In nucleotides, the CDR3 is TGCGCCAGCAGCTTGGGCGGCGCCGGGTGGCAGCCCCAGCATTTT. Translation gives CASSLGGAGWQPQHF.

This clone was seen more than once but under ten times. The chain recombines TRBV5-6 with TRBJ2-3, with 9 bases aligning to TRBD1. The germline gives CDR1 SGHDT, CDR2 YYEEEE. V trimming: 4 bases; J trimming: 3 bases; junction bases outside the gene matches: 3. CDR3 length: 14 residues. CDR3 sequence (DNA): TGTGCCAGCAGCCCCGGGACAGGGACAGATACGCAGTATTTT. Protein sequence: CASSPGTGTDTQYF. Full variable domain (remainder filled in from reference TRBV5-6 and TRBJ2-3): DAGVTQSPTHLIKTRGQQVTLRCSPKSGHDTVSWYQQALGQGPQFIFQYYEEEERQRGNFPDRFSGHQFPNYSSELNVNALLLGDSALYLCASSPGTGTDTQYFGPGTRLTVL.

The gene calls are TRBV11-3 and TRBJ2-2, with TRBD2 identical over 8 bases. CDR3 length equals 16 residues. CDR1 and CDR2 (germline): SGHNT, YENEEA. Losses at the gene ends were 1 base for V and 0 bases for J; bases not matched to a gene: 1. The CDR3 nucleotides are TGTGCCAGCAGCTTAGCGGGGGGGACGAACACCGGGGAGCTGTTTTTT. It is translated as CASSLAGGTNTGELFF.

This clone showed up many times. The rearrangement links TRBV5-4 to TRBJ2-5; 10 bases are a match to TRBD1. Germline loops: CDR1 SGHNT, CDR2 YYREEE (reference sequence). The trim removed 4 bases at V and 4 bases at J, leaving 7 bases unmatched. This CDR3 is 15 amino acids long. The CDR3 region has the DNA TGTGCCAGCAGCCCAGAGACAGGGGGCGCAGAGACCCAGTACTTC. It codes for CASSPETGGAETQYF.

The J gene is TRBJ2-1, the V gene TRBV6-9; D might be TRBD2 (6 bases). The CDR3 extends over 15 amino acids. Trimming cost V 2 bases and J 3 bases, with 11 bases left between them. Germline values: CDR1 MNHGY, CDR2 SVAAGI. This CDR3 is CASSYMGLGYNEQFF. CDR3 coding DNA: TGTGCCAGCAGTTATATGGGACTGGGCTACAATGAGCAGTTCTTC.

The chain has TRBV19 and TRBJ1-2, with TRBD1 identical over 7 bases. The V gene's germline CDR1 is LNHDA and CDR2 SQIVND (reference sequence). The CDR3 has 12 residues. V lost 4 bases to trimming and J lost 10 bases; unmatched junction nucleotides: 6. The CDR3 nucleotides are TGTGCCAGTAGTACTAGGGACAGCCTCTACACCTTC. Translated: CASSTRDSLYTF.

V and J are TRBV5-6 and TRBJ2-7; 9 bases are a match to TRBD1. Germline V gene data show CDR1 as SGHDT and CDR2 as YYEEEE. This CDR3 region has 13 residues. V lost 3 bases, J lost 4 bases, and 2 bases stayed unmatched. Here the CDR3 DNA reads TGTGCCAGCAGCTCGGACAGGGGATACGAGCAGTACTTC. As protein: CASSSDRGYEQYF.

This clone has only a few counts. CDR3 nucleotide sequence: TGTGCCTGGAGTGTAGGGGGCCATCAGCCCCAGCATTTT. This encodes CAWSVGGHQPQHF. J is TRBJ1-5 and V is TRBV30, with 7 bases fitting TRBD1. CDR3 size: 13 residues. Germline CDR1 and CDR2: GTSNPN and SVGIG (reference sequence). V dropped 0 bases and J dropped 5; count of bases not matched to a gene: 1.

The DNA for the CDR3 is TGTGCCAGCAGCCGGGGACAGGGTTGGGCAGATACGCAGTATTTT. As protein: CASSRGQGWADTQYF. This sequence joins TRBV6-5 and TRBJ2-3, with 9 bases lining up with TRBD1. Germline CDR1 MNHEY, CDR2 SVGAGI. The CDR3 loop spans 15 amino acids. J was trimmed by 4 bases and V by 6 bases; bases with no gene match: 8.

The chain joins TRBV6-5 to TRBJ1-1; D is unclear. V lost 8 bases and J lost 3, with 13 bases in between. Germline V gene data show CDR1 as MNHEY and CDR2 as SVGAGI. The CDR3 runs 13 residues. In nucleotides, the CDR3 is TGTGCCAGCCTCGGAGGGCATGACACTGAAGCTTTCTTT. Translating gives CASLGGHDTEAFF.

The CDR3 coding sequence is TGTGCCAGCAGTCTCGGGGGGGTCGGAACCGGGGAGCTGTTTTTT. This codes for CASSLGGVGTGELFF. V usage is TRBV6-5 and J usage is TRBJ2-2; 8 bases map to TRBD2. J lost 5 bases, V lost 5 bases, and 7 bases had no gene match. This CDR3 has 15 amino acids. Germline V gene data show CDR1 as MNHEY and CDR2 as SVGAGI.